This T cell receptor beta chain originates from a study of control samples from healthy donors and cancer patients (dated by TCRdb to 2020 to 2021). Turning to this clone: Its antigen specificity is not known. No base quality information exists; no much larger clone differs at one position.

Deletion took 4 bases off V and 0 bases off J, with a span of 11 bases between the germline ends. CDR1 and CDR2 were assigned from the germline V gene as SGHRS and YFSETQ. The CDR3 has 15 amino acids, counting the end cysteine and phenylalanine. Of the read, only the CDR3 DNA is kept; its 45 bases are in frame from base 1. The library was generated by the immunoSEQ multiplex PCR assay. TCRdb took over this immuneACCESS table, retaining in-frame rearrangements with V and J assigned. Such tables are incomplete; in checked studies, under half of the missing clones stem from an unresolved V gene, and the remainder is unexplained. The sample records roughly 86,000 clones, about nine tenths of which are singletons. Clones ranked in the top ten supply roughly 3.4% of the sample.

This receptor was taken from a young woman in good health. The specimen was blood. This receptor chain uses TRBV5-1 and TRBJ2-1; the D gene cannot be resolved reliably. The CDR3 region: CASSRGGVSYNEQFF. The nucleotide sequence reads as follows: TGCGCCAGCAGCCGCGGTGGGGTCTCCTACAATGAGCAGTTCTTC. When the CDR3 is completed using the reference TRBV5-1 and TRBJ2-1 genes on either side, the full variable domain is KAGVTQTPRYLIKTRGQQVTLSCSPISGHRSVSWYQQTPGQGLQFLFEYFSETQRNKGNFPGRFSGRQFSNSRSEMNVSTLELGDSALYLCASSRGGVSYNEQFFGPGTRLTVL.